This TCR beta chain was sequenced during a study of blood T cells in healthy people across ages. Regarding the study as a whole: The fall in TCR beta diversity per million T cells was roughly linear with age. Compared with aged donors, long-lived donors showed fewer expanded clones, suggesting selection.

A second roughly 7 to 11 cycle PCR used barcoded and J-beta primers. Unique molecular identifiers of 12 random nucleotides labeled each cDNA. TCRdb passed the 5' RACE reads through MiXCR, listing each CDR3 protein once. The data contain about 1.8 million distinct CDR3 sequences, less than 50% of them singletons. The draw of peripheral blood yielded around 10 milliliters from each donor. As concerns this clonotype: Its antigen remains unidentified.

The CDR3 sequence is 15 residues long. Germline V gives CDR1 SGDLS, CDR2 YYNGEE. Trimming removed 3 bases from V and 1 base from J; junction bases left unmatched: 7. J is TRBJ2-7 and V is TRBV9; TRBD2 matches at 7 bases. The sample was blood. The clonotype originates from a woman aged 40 to 49 in good health. CDR3 coding DNA: TGTGCCAGCAGCGGGGGCGGGGGACGATCCTACGAGCAGTACTTC. Encoded protein: CASSGGGGRSYEQYF.